Described below is a single TCR beta chain sequence and its context. The table came from immunoSEQ multiplex PCR; TCRdb's copy has only in-frame clones and leaves some out. The sample holds 150,000 to 200,000 clones, roughly 82% seen once. CDR1 MDHEN and CDR2 SYDVKM come from the germline V gene. Deletions cut 0 bases from V and 4 bases from J, with 10 bases between. This CDR3 is 15 amino acids long. The source of the sample is a study of blood T cell repertoires in COVID-19. The sequence was obtained from a woman in her twenties or thirties with acute or convalescent COVID-19. The J gene is TRBJ1-5, the V gene TRBV28; D not certain. The material sequenced was peripheral blood. CDR3 DNA sequence: TGTGCCAGCAGTTTATGGGTCTCACAGAATCAGCCCCAGCATTTT. Encoded protein: CASSLWVSQNQPQHF.